This is a list of T cell receptor beta chains from one sample in a study of T cell responses to AZD1222 COVID-19 vaccine. Method: immunoSEQ multiplex PCR; TCRdb's copy keeps in-frame clones and lacks some. The table includes about 140,000 clones, around 90% detected once. The sequences come from peripheral blood, collected 28 days after the second AZD1222 dose. The source of these receptors is an adult who received the AZD1222 COVID-19 vaccine. The conserved cysteine and the conserved F or W are not part of the CDR3 here. Fields, in order: CDR3 protein, V gene, J gene.

SVDRLYEQY	TRBV20-1	TRBJ2-7
ASSWPEREKLF	TRBV5-4	TRBJ2-1
ASSQGLRDEQY	TRBV3-1/TRBV3-2	TRBJ2-7
ASSTDPGQGNGNTIY	TRBV7-6	TRBJ1-3
ASRTTVNTGELF	TRBV2	TRBJ2-2
ASSFSGAVTDTQY	TRBV7-2	TRBJ2-3
ASSLSLGETQY	TRBV28	TRBJ2-5
ASSLPGTDSYNEQF	TRBV5-4	TRBJ2-1
ASSLRTTPQETQY	TRBV7-2	TRBJ2-5
ASSFSGGKFSDTQY	TRBV5-1	TRBJ2-3
ASSLTHSGGADKNIQY	TRBV18	TRBJ2-4
ASRGTGRMYEQY	TRBV28	TRBJ2-7
ASTRTGMNTEAF	TRBV28	TRBJ1-1
ASSRTGSPREQY	TRBV6-5	TRBJ2-7
ASSEMGRGLGELF	TRBV6-4	TRBJ2-2
ASSIDKAGELF	TRBV19	TRBJ2-2
AWLLNSPLH	TRBV30	TRBJ1-6
ASSSRDGFTGNTIY	TRBV13	TRBJ1-3
ASSAGQRAYEQY	TRBV9	TRBJ2-7
ASSIEINTEAF	TRBV19	TRBJ1-1
ATAGGKNYGYT	TRBV28	TRBJ1-2
ASSEQGSGNTIY	TRBV6-1	TRBJ1-3
ASTTRGNQPQH	TRBV28	TRBJ1-5
AWSRGSIGYT	TRBV30	TRBJ1-2
ASANGGFNQPQH	TRBV3-1/TRBV3-2	TRBJ1-5
ASSVRISGDNEQF	TRBV2	TRBJ2-1
ASSSRAVGFYGYT	TRBV7-9	TRBJ1-2
SGAGHAEAF	TRBV20-1	TRBJ1-1
ASSYTGGQETQY	TRBV5-1	TRBJ2-5
ASSPLQGVATNEKLF	TRBV18	TRBJ1-4
ASSIRARAGTDTQY	TRBV19	TRBJ2-3
ASRWGHGYT	TRBV7-9	TRBJ1-2